The entry below gives a single T cell receptor (beta chain) sequence along with its context. The sample belongs to a study of blood T cell repertoires in COVID-19. Study-level information: COVID-19 samples collected from the United States, Italy and Spain covered acute and convalescent phases. The analysed material was cDNA or gDNA that came from T cells, B-cell-depleted T cells, or PBMCs.

The germline V gene has CDR1 KGHSY and CDR2 FQNENV. The CDR3 length is 16 residues. The germline V and J ends were trimmed by 4 bases and 0 bases, with 15 bases remaining between them. Enrollment of patients from Seattle took place during active infection, with longitudinal follow-up. Repertoires were generated with immunoSEQ multiplex PCR, while TCRdb's copy carries only in-frame clones and drops some. The sample has around 230,000 clones, about nine tenths seen once; the top ten hold roughly 12%. The sequence derives from a man aged 45-65 years with COVID-19, enrolled during active disease. The chain recombines TRBV16 with TRBJ1-1; TRBD1 is a possible D gene (6 bases). The sequencing input was peripheral blood. In DNA, the CDR3 is TGTGCCAGCAGCCCCCGGGGGGCAGATATGAACACTGAAGCTTTCTTT. Translating it yields CASSPRGADMNTEAFF.